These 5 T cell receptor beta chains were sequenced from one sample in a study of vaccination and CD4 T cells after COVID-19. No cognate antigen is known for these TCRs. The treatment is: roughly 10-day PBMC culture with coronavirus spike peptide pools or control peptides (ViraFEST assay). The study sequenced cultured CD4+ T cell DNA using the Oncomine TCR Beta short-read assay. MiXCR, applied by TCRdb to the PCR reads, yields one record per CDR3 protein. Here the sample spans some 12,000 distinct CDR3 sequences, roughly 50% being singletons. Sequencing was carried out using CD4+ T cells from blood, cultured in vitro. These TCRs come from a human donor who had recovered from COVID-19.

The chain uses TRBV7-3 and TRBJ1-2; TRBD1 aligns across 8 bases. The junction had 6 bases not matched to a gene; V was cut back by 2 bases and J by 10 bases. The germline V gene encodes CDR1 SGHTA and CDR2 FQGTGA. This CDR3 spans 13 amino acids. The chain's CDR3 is CASSLQGATDYTF. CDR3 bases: TGTGCCAGCAGCTTACAGGGGGCAACAGACTACACCTTC.

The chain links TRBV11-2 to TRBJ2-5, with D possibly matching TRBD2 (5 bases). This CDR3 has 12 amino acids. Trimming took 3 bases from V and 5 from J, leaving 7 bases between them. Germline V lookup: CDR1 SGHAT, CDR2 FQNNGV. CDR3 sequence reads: CASSFGVETQYF. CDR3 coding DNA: TGTGCCAGCAGCTTCGGGGTGGAGACCCAGTACTTC.

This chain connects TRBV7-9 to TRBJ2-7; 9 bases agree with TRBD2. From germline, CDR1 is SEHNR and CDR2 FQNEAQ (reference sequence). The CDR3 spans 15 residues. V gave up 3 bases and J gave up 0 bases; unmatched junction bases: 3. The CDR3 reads CASSFSGSPSYEQYF. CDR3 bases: TGTGCCAGCAGCTTTAGCGGGAGCCCCTCCTACGAGCAGTACTTC.

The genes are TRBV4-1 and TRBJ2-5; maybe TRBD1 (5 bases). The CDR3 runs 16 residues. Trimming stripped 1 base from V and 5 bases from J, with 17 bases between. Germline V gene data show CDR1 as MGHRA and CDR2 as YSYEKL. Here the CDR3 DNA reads TGCGCCAGCAGCCAAGTCGGCTTGGGGCTAGGGGAGACCCAGTACTTC. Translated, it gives CASSQVGLGLGETQYF.

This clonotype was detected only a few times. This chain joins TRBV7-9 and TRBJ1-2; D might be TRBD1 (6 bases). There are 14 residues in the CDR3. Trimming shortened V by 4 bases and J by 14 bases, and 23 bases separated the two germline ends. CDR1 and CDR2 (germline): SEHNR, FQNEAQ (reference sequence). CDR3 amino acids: CASSSWDIDYGGTF. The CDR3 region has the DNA TGTGCCAGCAGCTCTTGGGACATCGACTATGGGGGTACCTTC.